Listed below are T cell receptor beta chains from one sample, sequenced in a study of cytomegalovirus exposure and HLA in healthy donors. Generated by immunoSEQ multiplex PCR, the TCRdb table keeps only in-frame clones and is missing some. The sample records more than 80,000 clones, about 85% being singletons. Sample: PBMCs. The receptors stem from a female donor in good health and CMV-seropositive. Each CDR3 is given with its conserved first and last residue. D genes are given only for firm matches. Rows give clone size only sometimes, using once, few, many, or a class for an expanded clone.

v_call: TRBV11-2
d_call: TRBD1
j_call: TRBJ1-2
clone_size: once
cdr3_nt: TGTGCCAGCAGCTTAGATGGTTGGACAGGGAACACCTTC
cdr3_aa: CASSLDGWTGNTF

v_call: TRBV5-1
d_call: .
j_call: TRBJ2-3
clone_size: .
cdr3_nt: TGCGCCAGCAGCTTGGCCGTTATACAAGATACGCAGTATTTT
cdr3_aa: CASSLAVIQDTQYF

v_call: TRBV19
d_call: TRBD1
j_call: TRBJ1-4
clone_size: .
cdr3_nt: TGTGCCAGCTGGGACAGGGGAAAAGAAAAACTGTTTTTT
cdr3_aa: CASWDRGKEKLFF

v_call: TRBV4-2
d_call: TRBD2
j_call: TRBJ2-3
clone_size: .
cdr3_nt: TGTGCCAGCAGCCAAGCTTGGGGGGGGGAAGTGACAGATACGCAGTATTTT
cdr3_aa: CASSQAWGGEVTDTQYF

v_call: TRBV27
d_call: .
j_call: TRBJ2-2
clone_size: once
cdr3_nt: TGTGCCAGTGTAGCGGAGCTTGACACCGGGGAGCTGTTTTTT
cdr3_aa: CASVAELDTGELFF

v_call: TRBV28
d_call: TRBD1
j_call: TRBJ2-7
clone_size: .
cdr3_nt: TGTGCCATACAGGGGGTAAACTACGAGCAGTACTTC
cdr3_aa: CAIQGVNYEQYF

v_call: TRBV10-2
d_call: .
j_call: TRBJ1-1
clone_size: .
cdr3_nt: TGCGCCAGCAGTGACGGACAGTTTGGCACAAACACTGAAGCTTTCTTT
cdr3_aa: CASSDGQFGTNTEAFF

v_call: TRBV28
d_call: .
j_call: TRBJ1-6
clone_size: .
cdr3_nt: TGTGCCACCCGACAGCCCCATAATTCACCCCTCCACTTT
cdr3_aa: CATRQPHNSPLHF

v_call: TRBV19
d_call: .
j_call: TRBJ2-2
clone_size: .
cdr3_nt: TGTGCCAGTAGTATCCCAGGGGCGAACACCGGGGAGCTGTTTTTT
cdr3_aa: CASSIPGANTGELFF

v_call: TRBV18
d_call: .
j_call: TRBJ1-4
clone_size: .
cdr3_nt: TGTGCCAGCTCACCACAGTATGGGAGCGAAAAACTGTTTTTT
cdr3_aa: CASSPQYGSEKLFF

v_call: TRBV5-1
d_call: TRBD1
j_call: TRBJ2-5
clone_size: .
cdr3_nt: TGCGCCAGCAGCATCCGGGACAGCCAAGAGACCCAGTACTTC
cdr3_aa: CASSIRDSQETQYF

v_call: TRBV18
d_call: TRBD1
j_call: TRBJ2-3
clone_size: .
cdr3_nt: TGTGCCAGCTCACAGGGGACAGGCCGCACAGATACGCAGTATTTT
cdr3_aa: CASSQGTGRTDTQYF